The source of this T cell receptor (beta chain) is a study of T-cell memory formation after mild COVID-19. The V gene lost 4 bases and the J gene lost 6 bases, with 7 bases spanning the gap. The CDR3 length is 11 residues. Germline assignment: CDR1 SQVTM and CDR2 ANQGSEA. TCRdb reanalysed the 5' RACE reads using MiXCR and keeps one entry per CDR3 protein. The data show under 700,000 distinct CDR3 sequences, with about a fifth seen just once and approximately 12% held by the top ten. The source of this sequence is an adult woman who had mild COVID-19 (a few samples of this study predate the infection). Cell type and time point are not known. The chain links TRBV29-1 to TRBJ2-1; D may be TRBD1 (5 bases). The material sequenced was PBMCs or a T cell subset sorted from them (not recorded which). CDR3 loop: CSVAGSNEQFF. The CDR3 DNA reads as TGCAGCGTTGCAGGGTCCAATGAGCAGTTCTTC.